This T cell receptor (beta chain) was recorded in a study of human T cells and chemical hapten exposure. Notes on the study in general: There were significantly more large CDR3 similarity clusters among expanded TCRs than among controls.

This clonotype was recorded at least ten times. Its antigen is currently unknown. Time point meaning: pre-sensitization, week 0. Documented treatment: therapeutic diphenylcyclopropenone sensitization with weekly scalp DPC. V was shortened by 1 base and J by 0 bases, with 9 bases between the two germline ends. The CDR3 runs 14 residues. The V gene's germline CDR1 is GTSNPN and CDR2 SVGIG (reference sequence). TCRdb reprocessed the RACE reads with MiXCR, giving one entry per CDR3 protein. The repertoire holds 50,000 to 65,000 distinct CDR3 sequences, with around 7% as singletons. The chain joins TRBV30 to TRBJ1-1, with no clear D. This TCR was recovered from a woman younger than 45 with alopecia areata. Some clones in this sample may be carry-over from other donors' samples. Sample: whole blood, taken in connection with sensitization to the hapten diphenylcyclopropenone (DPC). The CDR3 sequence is CAWSGVTLNTEAFF. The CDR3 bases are TGTGCCTGGAGTGGTGTGACATTGAACACTGAAGCTTTCTTT.